Listed below are T cell receptor beta chains from one sample, sequenced in a study of T cell repertoires in cytomegalovirus infection. MiXCR was run by TCRdb on the reads, yielding one entry per CDR3 protein. The table records some 130,000 distinct CDR3 sequences, less than 9.5% of them present only once. The sample was PBMCs. The receptors here all came from a human donor in good health (CMV status not recorded). Some clones in this sample may be carry-over from other donors' samples. Each CDR3 is given without its conserved first and last residue.

v_gene: TRBV5-4
j_gene: TRBJ2-3
CDR3aa: ASSMELERTDTQY

v_gene: TRBV4-1
j_gene: TRBJ1-1
CDR3aa: ASSQEGLMNTEAF

v_gene: TRBV12-3/TRBV12-4
j_gene: TRBJ1-1
CDR3aa: ASSFPSGMGTEAF

v_gene: TRBV28
j_gene: TRBJ2-2
CDR3aa: ASARTGELF

v_gene: TRBV12-3/TRBV12-4
j_gene: TRBJ1-1
CDR3aa: ASSLDRLREAF

v_gene: TRBV14
j_gene: TRBJ2-3
CDR3aa: ASSRQDTQY

v_gene: TRBV6-5
j_gene: TRBJ2-6
CDR3aa: ASRKGQSSGANVLT

v_gene: TRBV7-2
j_gene: TRBJ2-7
CDR3aa: ASSSSTLGEQY

v_gene: TRBV6-1
j_gene: TRBJ2-6
CDR3aa: ASRGTGSGANVLT

v_gene: TRBV5-4
j_gene: TRBJ2-1
CDR3aa: ASSQYRGRGDNEQF

v_gene: TRBV4-1
j_gene: TRBJ1-1
CDR3aa: ASSQGIGPNTEAF

v_gene: TRBV4-1
j_gene: TRBJ1-2
CDR3aa: ASSQAIAGGYT

v_gene: TRBV28
j_gene: TRBJ2-1
CDR3aa: ASSLPGLAGGREQF

v_gene: TRBV11-2
j_gene: TRBJ1-1
CDR3aa: ASSLGGGPPEAF

v_gene: TRBV4-1
j_gene: TRBJ2-2
CDR3aa: ASSQESTGTTNTGELF

v_gene: TRBV19
j_gene: TRBJ1-1
CDR3aa: ATKFPGPLNTEAF

v_gene: TRBV28
j_gene: TRBJ2-5
CDR3aa: ASSFLPRSDELWETQY

v_gene: TRBV7-2
j_gene: TRBJ1-1
CDR3aa: ASSRRQLNTEAF

v_gene: TRBV6-5
j_gene: TRBJ1-1
CDR3aa: ASSYKRGETEAF

v_gene: TRBV7-2
j_gene: TRBJ1-1
CDR3aa: ASSYRLGGRRTEAF

v_gene: TRBV20-1
j_gene: TRBJ2-1
CDR3aa: SATSARPSGRAYNEQF

v_gene: TRBV2
j_gene: TRBJ2-1
CDR3aa: ASSDQGQGYNEQF

v_gene: TRBV6-4
j_gene: TRBJ2-3
CDR3aa: ASSDGGPTDTQY

v_gene: TRBV7-8
j_gene: TRBJ2-7
CDR3aa: ASSLFPNEQY

v_gene: TRBV7-3
j_gene: TRBJ2-1
CDR3aa: ASSSERAGGGYNEQF

v_gene: TRBV7-2
j_gene: TRBJ2-7
CDR3aa: ASSRTGGYYEQY

v_gene: TRBV19
j_gene: TRBJ1-1
CDR3aa: ASLKRQGGLGTEAF

v_gene: TRBV5-1
j_gene: TRBJ1-2
CDR3aa: ASSLGGEVDT

v_gene: TRBV7-2
j_gene: TRBJ2-1
CDR3aa: ASSSFLVRDRGHDEQF

v_gene: TRBV20-1
j_gene: TRBJ2-3
CDR3aa: SAIVAGVTDTQY

v_gene: TRBV7-9
j_gene: TRBJ1-5
CDR3aa: ASSNTNQPQH

v_gene: TRBV20-1
j_gene: TRBJ1-1
CDR3aa: SALRGGTEAF

v_gene: TRBV2
j_gene: TRBJ2-7
CDR3aa: ASTSGTGGVQY

v_gene: TRBV28
j_gene: TRBJ2-1
CDR3aa: ASSASRDSAFEQF

v_gene: TRBV18
j_gene: TRBJ2-5
CDR3aa: ASSPQGQGETQY